One TCR beta chain is described in this entry. V lost 6 bases to trimming and J lost 6 bases; unmatched junction nucleotides: 6. The CDR3 runs 15 residues. Germline V gene lookup returns CDR1 MDHEN and CDR2 SYDVKM. Assay: immunoSEQ multiplex PCR; the TCRdb copy retains only in-frame clones and omits some. Here the sample spans approximately 75,000 clones, more than 90% being singletons. The source of the sample is a study of OX40 agonist ivuxolimab in advanced cancers. The V call is TRBV28, the J call TRBJ1-5; 12 bases line up with TRBD1. This sample comprised CD4+ or CD8+ T cells sorted from blood, obtained in a trial of the OX40 agonist ivuxolimab. The receptor was derived from an adult with an advanced solid tumor such as melanoma, head and neck, liver or kidney cancer. The CDR3 region has the DNA TGTGCCAGCAGAACCGGGACAGGGGGCTCTCAGCCCCAGCATTTT. Protein: CASRTGTGGSQPQHF.